This passage covers 32 T cell receptor beta chains from one sample sequenced in a study of cytomegalovirus exposure and HLA in healthy donors. The PCR was carried out with 60 Vbeta primers and 13 Jbeta primers. Measured with immunoSEQ multiplex PCR; TCRdb has only the in-frame clones, and not every one. The repertoire holds some 150,000 clones, with about 8.9% as singletons. The sample taken for sequencing was PBMCs. The receptors shown here come from a man aged 45-65 years in good health and CMV-seronegative.

This clone was detected only a few times. The gene calls are TRBV30 and TRBJ1-1, with D possibly TRBD1 on 5 matching bases. This CDR3 comprises 11 residues. Trimming removed 5 bases at V and 11 bases at J, with 15 bases between. In germline, CDR1 is GTSNPN, CDR2 SVGIG (reference sequence). The CDR3 sequence is CAWGRGGKAFF. Here the CDR3 DNA reads TGTGCCTGGGGGAGGGGAGGGAAGGCTTTCTTT. Full variable domain (rest looked up from reference TRBV30 and TRBJ1-1): SQTIHQWPATLVQPVGSPLSLECTVEGTSNPNLYWYRQAAGRGLQLLFYSVGIGQISSEVPQNLSASRPQDRQFILSSKKLLLSDSGFYLCAWGRGGKAFFGQGTRLTVV.

This clone turned up a few times. Here the CDR3 reads CASSLGTGGSNQPQHF. CDR3 nucleotide sequence: TGTGCCAGCAGCTTGGGCACAGGGGGCAGCAATCAGCCCCAGCATTTT. The chain is built from TRBV5-6 and TRBJ1-5; 9 bases line up with TRBD1. V shed 0 bases, J shed 1 base, and the junction held 2 bases outside the gene matches. The CDR3 is 16 amino acids. Germline V gives CDR1 SGHDT, CDR2 YYEEEE. The full variable domain, with the rest looked up from reference TRBV5-6 and TRBJ1-5, is DAGVTQSPTHLIKTRGQQVTLRCSPKSGHDTVSWYQQALGQGPQFIFQYYEEEERQRGNFPDRFSGHQFPNYSSELNVNALLLGDSALYLCASSLGTGGSNQPQHFGDGTRLSIL.

This clone was counted only a few times. The V and J genes are TRBV5-1 and TRBJ2-1; 11 nucleotides agree with TRBD2. CDR3 length: 15 amino acids. Germline CDR1 is SGHRS and CDR2 is YFSETQ. Losses at the gene ends were 4 bases for V and 2 bases for J; bases not matched to a gene: 2. The CDR3 nucleotides are TGCGCCAGCAGCCCGACTAGCGGGGCCTACAATGAGCAGTTCTTC. This codes for CASSPTSGAYNEQFF.

Only a few counts were recorded for this clone. The rearrangement uses TRBV29-1 and TRBJ1-4; 7 nucleotides agree with TRBD1. This CDR3 has 13 amino acids. Looked up from germline, CDR1 is SQVTM and CDR2 is ANQGSEA. V shed 6 bases and J 4 bases; nucleotides not matched to a gene: 5. The CDR3 region is CSVRDSYNEKLFF. Here the CDR3 DNA reads TGCAGCGTGAGGGACAGTTATAATGAAAAACTGTTTTTT.

This clone was counted a few times. This sequence joins TRBV29-1 and TRBJ1-2; 7 bases are a match to TRBD1. This CDR3 contains 14 residues. Looked up from germline, CDR1 is SQVTM and CDR2 is ANQGSEA. Losses at the gene ends were 3 bases for V and 2 bases for J; bases not matched to a gene: 6. The CDR3 nucleotides read TGCAGCGTTGATTATGTCAGGGGGAACTATGGCTACACCTTC. It codes for CSVDYVRGNYGYTF.

This clone was picked up a small number of times. The chain joins TRBV5-5 to TRBJ2-2, with TRBD2 identical over 11 bases. Germline CDR1 is SGHKS and CDR2 is YYEKEE (reference sequence). V was pared by 4 bases and J by 4 bases, with 6 bases of the junction left unmatched. There are 16 residues in the CDR3. The CDR3 is CASSLTSGSSTGELFF. The CDR3 bases are TGTGCCAGCAGCCTCACTAGCGGGAGTAGCACCGGGGAGCTGTTTTTT.

This clone turned up a few times. The chain employs TRBV6-5 and TRBJ1-3; no firm D call. The CDR3 has 15 amino acids. Trimming pared 5 bases from V and 2 bases from J, leaving 13 bases between. Germline loops: CDR1 MNHEY, CDR2 SVGAGI. CDR3 coding DNA: TGTGCCAGCAGTCAAACAGCCGGCCCTGGAAACACCATATATTTT. The encoded protein is CASSQTAGPGNTIYF.

This clone was seen a handful of times. The V and J genes are TRBV4-2 and TRBJ2-3, with 13 bases lining up with TRBD2. Trimming at V came to 1 base and at J to 5 bases, leaving 9 bases not matched to a gene. The CDR3 spans 18 residues. In germline, CDR1 is LGHNA, CDR2 YNFKEQ. This CDR3 is CASSQVGGLAGEVDTQYF. The CDR3 DNA follows: TGTGCCAGCAGCCAAGTGGGTGGACTAGCGGGAGAAGTAGATACGCAGTATTTT.

This clone turned up a few times. V is TRBV7-6 and J is TRBJ1-2, with TRBD1 matching over 7 bases. V shed 5 bases and J 6 bases; nucleotides not matched to a gene: 6. The CDR3 loop spans 13 amino acids. Germline CDR1 SGHVS, CDR2 FNYEAQ. The CDR3: CASSRGQMDGYTF. Here the CDR3 DNA reads TGTGCCAGCAGCCGGGGACAGATGGATGGCTACACCTTC.

V and J are TRBV19 and TRBJ1-5, with TRBD1 matching over 9 bases. The CDR3 runs 14 residues. V lost 6 bases and J lost 4; bases outside the gene matches: 4. Per the germline V gene, CDR1 is LNHDA and CDR2 is SQIVND (reference sequence). CDR3 loop: CASSLDRGNQPQHF. The CDR3 DNA follows: TGTGCCAGTAGCCTAGACAGGGGGAATCAGCCCCAGCATTTT.

The J gene is TRBJ1-1, the V gene TRBV6-5, with 9 bases fitting TRBD1. V gave up 7 bases and J gave up 1 base; unmatched junction bases: 4. The length of the CDR3 is 14 residues. Germline V gene lookup returns CDR1 MNHEY and CDR2 SVGAGI. This CDR3 is CASTTDRGNTEAFF. DNA for the CDR3: TGTGCCAGCACTACGGACAGGGGGAACACTGAAGCTTTCTTT.

The chain uses TRBV5-4 and TRBJ2-2; 11 nucleotides align to TRBD2. With V trimmed by 0 bases and J by 6 bases, 7 bases remained unmatched. Germline CDR1 SGHNT, CDR2 YYREEE (reference sequence). The CDR3 runs 17 residues. The CDR3 region is CASSLATSGRRAGELFF. The CDR3 DNA follows: TGTGCCAGCAGCTTGGCCACTAGCGGGAGAAGGGCCGGGGAGCTGTTTTTT.

The chain joins TRBV15 to TRBJ2-7, with 7 bases fitting TRBD1. This CDR3 contains 15 residues. The germline V gene encodes CDR1 LNHNV and CDR2 YYDKDF (reference sequence). V lost 0 bases, J lost 2 bases, and 4 bases stayed unmatched. The CDR3 DNA reads TGTGCCACCAGCAGAGATTTACAGGGGCCCTACGAGCAGTACTTC. This codes for CATSRDLQGPYEQYF.

The chain recombines TRBV9 with TRBJ1-1; no clear D gene. The CDR3 extends over 16 amino acids. CDR1 is SGDLS, CDR2 YYNGEE, per germline. Trimming cost V 3 bases and J 4 bases, with 19 bases left between them. In DNA, the CDR3 is TGTGCCAGCAGCGCCTTAAGTGACCCCGCGGGCACTGAAGCTTTCTTT. This encodes CASSALSDPAGTEAFF.

This clone was detected a few times. The chain carries TRBV6-4 and TRBJ2-3; 7 bases match TRBD2. This CDR3 has 13 amino acids. The germline V gene has CDR1 MRHNA and CDR2 SNTAGT. Trimming at V came to 5 bases and at J to 6 bases, leaving 5 bases not matched to a gene. The CDR3 nucleotides read TGTGCCAGCAGTACGACTAGCAGGGATACGCAGTATTTT. This sequence encodes CASSTTSRDTQYF.

The rearrangement uses TRBV7-3 and TRBJ1-5, with a possible D match to TRBD1 (5 bases). With 5 bases removed from V and 1 base from J, the gap between germline ends came to 12 bases. This CDR3 is 15 amino acids long. Per the germline V gene, CDR1 is SGHTA and CDR2 is FQGTGA. This CDR3 reads CASSNGGASNQPQHF. Here the CDR3 DNA reads TGTGCCAGCAGCAATGGAGGGGCCAGCAATCAGCCCCAGCATTTT.

The CDR3 region is CASSPRTRGGETQYF. CDR3 coding DNA: TGTGCCAGCAGCCCACGGACTAGGGGAGGAGAGACCCAGTACTTC. The chain employs TRBV7-2 and TRBJ2-5; 7 bases agree with TRBD2. Germline lookup yields CDR1 SGHTA and CDR2 FQGNSA. The CDR3 runs to 15 residues. Losses at the gene ends were 5 bases for V and 4 bases for J; bases not matched to a gene: 10.

A few counts support this clone. The junction shows a germline mismatch at one end, possibly a read error. V and J are TRBV7-6 and TRBJ1-1; D is unresolved. This CDR3 contains 13 residues. Per the germline V gene, CDR1 is SGHVS and CDR2 is FNYEAQ. The CDR3 DNA follows: TGTGCCAGCAGCCCCCGCCAAGATACTGAGGCTTTCTTT. As protein: CASSPRQDTEAFF.

The rearrangement links TRBV10-1 to TRBJ2-2; D is perhaps TRBD2 (5 bases). Germline lookup yields CDR1 WNHNN and CDR2 SYGVQD (reference sequence). The V end was cut by 5 bases, the J end by 1 base, with 8 bases between. The CDR3 extends over 14 amino acids. CDR3 region: CASSPSGNTGELFF. The DNA for the CDR3 is TGCGCCAGCAGTCCAAGCGGGAACACCGGGGAGCTGTTTTTT.

CDR3 sequence reads: CASSLQPAGTISGNTIYF. In nucleotides, the CDR3 is TGTGCCAGCAGCCTACAACCCGCCGGGACAATCTCTGGAAACACCATATATTTT. V is TRBV14 and J is TRBJ1-3; D is possibly TRBD1 (6 bases). V dropped 4 bases and J dropped 0 bases, with 19 bases sitting between them. The germline V gene encodes CDR1 SGHDN and CDR2 FVKESK. This CDR3 comprises 18 residues.

J is TRBJ1-4 and V is TRBV2, with a weak D call TRBD1 (5 bases). The CDR3 spans 14 residues. Trimming removed 7 bases from V and 5 bases from J, with 14 bases in between. Germline V gene sequence: CDR1 SNHLY, CDR2 FYNNEI. CDR3 amino acids: CASIAGPGNEKLFF. The CDR3 DNA follows: TGTGCCAGCATAGCAGGCCCAGGGAATGAAAAACTGTTTTTT.

This clone was counted a few times. The rearrangement uses TRBV19 and TRBJ2-2, with TRBD2 as a possible D gene (6 bases). The CDR3 covers 14 residues. V lost 9 bases and J 5 bases, leaving 16 bases between the germline ends. Germline loops: CDR1 LNHDA, CDR2 SQIVND (reference sequence). The CDR3 DNA is TGTGCCAGCCGGGCGGCGGGGCGGACCGGGGAGCTGTTTTTT. Its protein is CASRAAGRTGELFF.

The gene calls are TRBV5-4 and TRBJ1-2, with TRBD1 matching 10 bases. The germline V gene encodes CDR1 SGHNT and CDR2 YYREEE (reference sequence). J was trimmed by 5 bases and V by 0 bases; bases with no gene match: 4. CDR3 length equals 15 residues. This CDR3 is CASSLAGTGVYGYTF. CDR3 bases: TGTGCCAGCAGCTTGGCAGGGACAGGGGTGTATGGCTACACCTTC.

The rearrangement links TRBV5-1 to TRBJ2-7; no firm D call. The CDR3 loop spans 12 amino acids. The V and J ends lost 4 bases and 6 bases respectively, with 11 bases between them. CDR1 and CDR2 from the germline V gene are SGHRS and YFSETQ. CDR3 DNA sequence: TGCGCCAGCAGCCTTATAGGAGCCGAGCAGTACTTC. The encoded protein is CASSLIGAEQYF. The variable domain in full, completed from reference TRBV5-1 and TRBJ2-7, reads KAGVTQTPRYLIKTRGQQVTLSCSPISGHRSVSWYQQTPGQGLQFLFEYFSETQRNKGNFPGRFSGRQFSNSRSEMNVSTLELGDSALYLCASSLIGAEQYFGPGTRLTVT.

The chain carries TRBV29-1 and TRBJ1-2; 9 nucleotides line up with TRBD1. V trimming: 1 base; J trimming: 6 bases; junction bases outside the gene matches: 9. Germline loops: CDR1 SQVTM, CDR2 ANQGSEA. This CDR3 has 15 amino acids. The CDR3 coding sequence is TGCAGCGTTGAAGGGACAGGGGTAATCTTTGATGGCTACACCTTC. It specifies CSVEGTGVIFDGYTF.

This clone was detected a few times. The chain links TRBV11-3 to TRBJ2-2; TRBD1 aligns across 8 bases. CDR1 and CDR2 (germline): SGHNT, YENEEA. This CDR3 spans 16 amino acids. J lost 3 bases, V lost 5 bases, and 8 bases had no gene match. The CDR3 DNA reads TGTGCCAGCAGCCCAAGGGACAGGAAGGACACCGGGGAGCTGTTTTTT. Translated: CASSPRDRKDTGELFF.

This clone was detected a few times. This chain uses TRBV4-2 with TRBJ1-2, with TRBD1 matching over 7 bases. With 0 bases clipped from V and 1 base from J, the junction kept 5 bases outside the gene matches. Germline lookup yields CDR1 LGHNA and CDR2 YNFKEQ. The CDR3 has 16 residues. CDR3 DNA sequence: TGTGCCAGCAGCCAAGATCCGGGACAGATTAACTATGGCTACACCTTC. Translated, it gives CASSQDPGQINYGYTF.

The V call is TRBV9, the J call TRBJ2-3; maybe TRBD1 (6 bases). Germline values: CDR1 SGDLS, CDR2 YYNGEE. V lost 3 bases and J lost 5, with 19 bases in between. The length of the CDR3 is 16 residues. CDR3 amino acids: CASSGLPGQVRDTQYF. Here the CDR3 DNA reads TGTGCCAGCAGCGGCTTACCGGGACAAGTAAGAGATACGCAGTATTTT.

The chain carries TRBV2 and TRBJ1-5; 8 positions match TRBD1. CDR3 length: 15 residues. In germline, CDR1 is SNHLY, CDR2 FYNNEI. Trimming took 7 bases from V and 2 from J; bases not matched to a gene: 7. The CDR3 region has the DNA TGTGCCAGCACCACAGGGGGATGGCGCAATCAGCCCCAGCATTTT. Protein: CASTTGGWRNQPQHF.

This clone was detected a few times. V is TRBV28 and J is TRBJ1-2; 12 bases map to TRBD1. Per the germline V gene, CDR1 is MDHEN and CDR2 is SYDVKM. The CDR3 totals 16 residues. J lost 2 bases, V lost 4 bases, and 5 bases had no gene match. CDR3 sequence (DNA): TGTGCCAGCAGTTCCTGGGACAGGGGGCGCAACTATGGCTACACCTTC. It codes for CASSSWDRGRNYGYTF.

The V gene is TRBV23-1, the J gene TRBJ2-7, with 12 nucleotides matching TRBD2. TRBV23-1 is identified as an open reading frame with a role that is uncertain. The CDR3 extends over 16 amino acids. With 3 bases clipped from V and 2 bases from J, the junction kept 5 bases outside the gene matches. The CDR3, as DNA: TGCGCCAGCAGTCATCATCTAGCGGGAGGGGCCTACGAGCAGTACTTC. It specifies CASSHHLAGGAYEQYF.

The V gene is TRBV19, the J gene TRBJ1-2, with TRBD1 matching over 8 bases. CDR1 and CDR2 from the germline V gene are LNHDA and SQIVND (reference sequence). V dropped 0 bases and J dropped 7; count of bases not matched to a gene: 13. The CDR3 covers 17 residues. CDR3 region: CASSIDSGQGIRSGYTF. For the CDR3, the DNA is TGTGCCAGTAGTATAGACAGTGGACAGGGAATACGGAGTGGCTACACCTTC.